The clone carrying this T cell receptor beta chain was detected once. Under the authors' procedure: Reference gene primer amplification yielded estimated nucleated cell counts. Repertoires were generated with immunoSEQ multiplex PCR, while TCRdb's copy carries only in-frame clones and drops some. V and J calls plus clone size are reproduced from that table; the DNA served to infer D and trimming. The sample lists about 150,000 clones, around 90% occurring once. These data belong to a study of blood T cell repertoires in COVID-19. Study overall: Nucleic acid was either cDNA or gDNA, and it came from T cells, B-cell-depleted T cells, or PBMCs.

The ends were cut back, 0 bases at V and 5 bases at J, with 19 bases in the middle. The CDR3 is 17 amino acids. Germline CDR1 is LGHNA and CDR2 is YNFKEQ. Input material: peripheral blood. The receptor comes from a man aged 50-60 years who had recovered from COVID-19. The chain recombines TRBV4-2 with TRBJ2-5; D perhaps matches TRBD2 (6 bases). The CDR3, as DNA: TGTGCCAGCAGCCAAGAGTATAGGCGGGGTAGGCAGGAGACCCAGTACTTC. Protein product: CASSQEYRRGRQETQYF.